Listed below are T cell receptor beta chains from one sample, sequenced in a study of CD8 T cells in Susac syndrome. TCRdb re-called the immunoSEQ multiplex PCR reads through MiXCR, storing one row per CDR3 protein. The table shows some 300,000 distinct CDR3 sequences, with around 91% occurring only once. The sample was CD8+ T cells from PBMCs. The receptors were gathered from a human donor with multiple sclerosis. Each CDR3 is given with its conserved first and last residue. Each record gives: CDR3 length, D gene, J gene, clone size, V gene, CDR3 protein, CDR3 DNA. The D gene is left open where the match is weak. A clone size is listed for some rows: how often the clone was seen (once, few, many), or a class if it is expanded.

len: 12
d_gene: NA
j_gene: TRBJ2-7
abundance: NA
v_gene: TRBV29-1
CDR3aa: CSVVHRTYEQYF
CDR3nt: TGCAGCGTTGTCCACAGGACCTACGAGCAGTACTTC

len: 13
d_gene: TRBD1
j_gene: TRBJ1-5
abundance: NA
v_gene: TRBV2
CDR3aa: CASWGDRGQPQHF
CDR3nt: TGTGCCAGCTGGGGGGACAGGGGGCAGCCCCAGCATTTT

len: 16
d_gene: TRBD1
j_gene: TRBJ1-6
abundance: NA
v_gene: TRBV4-3
CDR3aa: CASSRNRDRYNSPLHF
CDR3nt: TGCGCCAGCAGCCGCAACCGGGACAGATATAATTCACCCCTCCACTTT

len: 13
d_gene: NA
j_gene: TRBJ1-1
abundance: NA
v_gene: TRBV29-1
CDR3aa: CSAGGLRNTEAFF
CDR3nt: TGCAGCGCCGGGGGGTTACGAAACACTGAAGCTTTCTTT

len: 12
d_gene: NA
j_gene: TRBJ2-7
abundance: few
v_gene: TRBV10-3
CDR3aa: CAISESRGEQYF
CDR3nt: TGTGCCATCAGTGAGTCGCGGGGCGAGCAGTACTTC

len: 13
d_gene: NA
j_gene: TRBJ2-4
abundance: few
v_gene: TRBV27
CDR3aa: CASSLSAKNIQYF
CDR3nt: TGTGCCAGCAGTTTATCCGCCAAAAACATTCAGTACTTC

len: 15
d_gene: TRBD1
j_gene: TRBJ2-6
abundance: NA
v_gene: TRBV6-4
CDR3aa: CASSERDRGNNVLTF
CDR3nt: TGTGCCAGCAGTGAGCGGGACAGGGGTAATAACGTCCTGACTTTC

len: 14
d_gene: NA
j_gene: TRBJ2-7
abundance: once
v_gene: TRBV6-1
CDR3aa: CASSLRDSTYEQYF
CDR3nt: TGTGCCAGCAGTCTCCGGGACTCCACCTACGAGCAGTACTTC

len: 15
d_gene: NA
j_gene: TRBJ2-2
abundance: few
v_gene: TRBV12-3/TRBV12-4
CDR3aa: CASSLSGGNTGELFF
CDR3nt: TGTGCCAGCAGTTTGTCTGGGGGAAACACCGGGGAGCTGTTTTTT

len: 15
d_gene: NA
j_gene: TRBJ1-5
abundance: NA
v_gene: TRBV7-9
CDR3aa: CASSNGQGSNQPQHF
CDR3nt: TGTGCCAGCAGCAACGGCCAGGGTAGCAATCAGCCCCAGCATTTT

len: 15
d_gene: TRBD1
j_gene: TRBJ2-7
abundance: NA
v_gene: TRBV19
CDR3aa: CASSIHTTGAYEQYF
CDR3nt: TGTGCCAGTAGTATACATACGACAGGGGCCTACGAGCAGTACTTC

len: 11
d_gene: NA
j_gene: TRBJ1-3
abundance: once
v_gene: TRBV7-9
CDR3aa: CASSFRNTIYF
CDR3nt: TGTGCCAGCAGCTTCCGGAACACCATATATTTT

len: 13
d_gene: NA
j_gene: TRBJ1-2
abundance: once
v_gene: TRBV14
CDR3aa: CASSPILAGGYTF
CDR3nt: TGTGCCAGCAGCCCTATACTGGCGGGGGGCTACACCTTC

len: 11
d_gene: NA
j_gene: TRBJ2-2
abundance: NA
v_gene: TRBV20-1
CDR3aa: CSARQVGELFF
CDR3nt: TGCAGTGCCAGACAGGTCGGGGAGCTGTTTTTT

len: 17
d_gene: TRBD1
j_gene: TRBJ1-1
abundance: NA
v_gene: TRBV7-2
CDR3aa: CASSLALSTGANTEAFF
CDR3nt: TGTGCCAGCAGCTTAGCCTTATCAACAGGGGCGAACACTGAAGCTTTCTTT

len: 17
d_gene: NA
j_gene: TRBJ2-2
abundance: NA
v_gene: TRBV4-1
CDR3aa: CASSRHQGEGVSGELFF
CDR3nt: TGCGCCAGCAGCCGCCATCAGGGGGAGGGTGTCTCCGGGGAGCTGTTTTTT

len: 15
d_gene: NA
j_gene: TRBJ2-3
abundance: NA
v_gene: TRBV29-1
CDR3aa: CSVGRGVGVPDTQYF
CDR3nt: TGCAGCGTTGGCCGGGGTGTCGGGGTACCAGATACGCAGTATTTT

len: 16
d_gene: TRBD2
j_gene: TRBJ2-5
abundance: NA
v_gene: TRBV3-1
CDR3aa: CASSQALSRGIGTQYF
CDR3nt: TGTGCCAGCAGCCAAGCACTCTCGCGGGGGATTGGGACCCAGTACTTC

len: 15
d_gene: TRBD2
j_gene: TRBJ2-7
abundance: NA
v_gene: TRBV4-1
CDR3aa: CASSPSGTSDYEQYF
CDR3nt: TGCGCCAGCAGCCCGTCCGGGACTAGCGATTACGAGCAGTACTTC

len: 14
d_gene: TRBD2
j_gene: TRBJ2-1
abundance: NA
v_gene: TRBV2
CDR3aa: CASSPGLVYNEQFF
CDR3nt: TGTGCCAGCAGTCCGGGACTAGTCTACAATGAGCAGTTCTTC

len: 13
d_gene: NA
j_gene: TRBJ2-1
abundance: NA
v_gene: TRBV27
CDR3aa: CASSFGRFNEQFF
CDR3nt: TGTGCCAGCAGTTTTGGGAGGTTCAATGAGCAGTTCTTC

len: 14
d_gene: NA
j_gene: TRBJ2-3
abundance: NA
v_gene: TRBV27
CDR3aa: CASSLNLGMDTQYF
CDR3nt: TGTGCCAGCAGTTTAAACTTAGGGATGGATACGCAGTATTTT

len: 14
d_gene: NA
j_gene: TRBJ2-3
abundance: NA
v_gene: TRBV28
CDR3aa: CASSFEGITDTQYF
CDR3nt: TGTGCCAGCAGTTTCGAGGGAATCACAGATACGCAGTATTTT

len: 16
d_gene: TRBD2
j_gene: TRBJ2-1
abundance: NA
v_gene: TRBV9
CDR3aa: CASSVGTLAGDGEQFF
CDR3nt: TGTGCCAGCAGCGTAGGAACGCTAGCGGGAGACGGTGAGCAGTTCTTC

len: 15
d_gene: NA
j_gene: TRBJ2-6
abundance: NA
v_gene: TRBV12-3/TRBV12-4
CDR3aa: CASSLEGSGANVLTF
CDR3nt: TGTGCCAGCAGTTTAGAGGGCTCTGGGGCCAACGTCCTGACTTTC

len: 15
d_gene: NA
j_gene: TRBJ1-5
abundance: once
v_gene: TRBV6-2/TRBV6-3
CDR3aa: CASTNSLGGGQPQHF
CDR3nt: TGTGCCAGCACCAATTCCTTAGGTGGCGGGCAGCCCCAGCATTTT

len: 16
d_gene: NA
j_gene: TRBJ1-2
abundance: NA
v_gene: TRBV4-3
CDR3aa: CASSQVSDPDHYGYTF
CDR3nt: TGCGCCAGCAGCCAAGTGTCAGACCCCGACCACTATGGCTACACCTTC

len: 13
d_gene: NA
j_gene: TRBJ2-1
abundance: few
v_gene: TRBV11-2
CDR3aa: CASSLGVLNEQFF
CDR3nt: TGTGCCAGCAGCTTGGGGGTCCTCAATGAGCAGTTCTTC

len: 15
d_gene: TRBD1
j_gene: TRBJ2-7
abundance: NA
v_gene: TRBV6-1
CDR3aa: CASSEGTGASYEQYF
CDR3nt: TGTGCCAGCAGTGAAGGGACAGGGGCGTCCTACGAGCAGTACTTC

len: 12
d_gene: NA
j_gene: TRBJ2-1
abundance: NA
v_gene: TRBV7-9
CDR3aa: CASSARTNEQFF
CDR3nt: TGTGCCAGCAGCGCCCGGACCAATGAGCAGTTCTTC

len: 15
d_gene: TRBD2
j_gene: TRBJ2-7
abundance: NA
v_gene: TRBV12-5
CDR3aa: CATPHPGTSGYEQYF
CDR3nt: TGTGCTACCCCCCACCCCGGGACTAGCGGGTACGAGCAGTACTTC

len: 12
d_gene: NA
j_gene: TRBJ2-5
abundance: NA
v_gene: TRBV28
CDR3aa: CASRDLGETQYF
CDR3nt: TGTGCCAGCCGGGACTTGGGGGAGACCCAGTACTTC

len: 15
d_gene: NA
j_gene: TRBJ2-3
abundance: NA
v_gene: TRBV19
CDR3aa: CASSIGGNFPDTQYF
CDR3nt: TGTGCCAGTAGTATTGGCGGGAACTTTCCCGATACGCAGTATTTT

len: 16
d_gene: TRBD2
j_gene: TRBJ2-5
abundance: NA
v_gene: TRBV9
CDR3aa: CASTLGPSGDQETQYF
CDR3nt: TGTGCCAGCACCTTGGGGCCTAGCGGGGACCAAGAGACCCAGTACTTC

len: 15
d_gene: NA
j_gene: TRBJ2-3
abundance: NA
v_gene: TRBV11-2
CDR3aa: CASNGGPPSTDTQYF
CDR3nt: TGTGCCAGCAACGGGGGACCCCCTAGCACAGATACGCAGTATTTT

len: 17
d_gene: TRBD2
j_gene: TRBJ2-7
abundance: NA
v_gene: TRBV25-1
CDR3aa: CASSEPGTSGAHYEQYF
CDR3nt: TGTGCCAGCAGCGAACCAGGGACTAGCGGGGCGCACTACGAGCAGTACTTC

len: 11
d_gene: NA
j_gene: TRBJ2-1
abundance: few
v_gene: TRBV6-2/TRBV6-3
CDR3aa: CASSYTDEQFF
CDR3nt: TGTGCCAGCAGTTACACGGATGAGCAGTTCTTC

len: 18
d_gene: TRBD1
j_gene: TRBJ2-2
abundance: NA
v_gene: TRBV29-1
CDR3aa: CSVEDRENKGANTGELFF
CDR3nt: TGCAGCGTTGAAGATCGAGAGAACAAGGGGGCCAACACCGGGGAGCTGTTTTTT

len: 14
d_gene: NA
j_gene: TRBJ2-7
abundance: NA
v_gene: TRBV4-1
CDR3aa: CASSLAAPTYEQYF
CDR3nt: TGCGCCAGCAGCCTGGCAGCGCCTACCTACGAGCAGTACTTC

len: 15
d_gene: NA
j_gene: TRBJ2-3
abundance: once
v_gene: TRBV2
CDR3aa: CASSDFEAPTDTQYF
CDR3nt: TGTGCCAGCAGTGACTTCGAGGCCCCCACAGATACGCAGTATTTT

len: 13
d_gene: TRBD1
j_gene: TRBJ1-5
abundance: NA
v_gene: TRBV9
CDR3aa: CASSVQGNQPQHF
CDR3nt: TGTGCCAGCAGTGTACAGGGGAATCAGCCCCAGCATTTT

len: 16
d_gene: NA
j_gene: TRBJ2-7
abundance: NA
v_gene: TRBV6-2/TRBV6-3
CDR3aa: CASSSTTGWETYEQYF
CDR3nt: TGTGCCAGCAGTTCGACGACAGGATGGGAAACCTACGAGCAGTACTTC

len: 13
d_gene: NA
j_gene: TRBJ1-4
abundance: NA
v_gene: TRBV27
CDR3aa: CASRSPLNEKLFF
CDR3nt: TGTGCCAGCCGATCACCCCTAAACGAAAAACTGTTTTTT

len: 19
d_gene: TRBD1
j_gene: TRBJ1-1
abundance: NA
v_gene: TRBV4-2
CDR3aa: CASSQVLADRGTKNTEAFF
CDR3nt: TGTGCCAGCAGCCAAGTTTTAGCGGACAGGGGTACGAAGAACACTGAAGCTTTCTTT

len: 13
d_gene: NA
j_gene: TRBJ2-7
abundance: NA
v_gene: TRBV19
CDR3aa: CASSYAATYEQYF
CDR3nt: TGTGCCAGTAGTTATGCAGCCACCTACGAGCAGTACTTC

len: 16
d_gene: TRBD2
j_gene: TRBJ2-1
abundance: NA
v_gene: TRBV28
CDR3aa: CASSFRMGLAGTEQFF
CDR3nt: TGTGCCAGCAGTTTCCGTATGGGACTAGCGGGAACTGAGCAGTTCTTC

len: 14
d_gene: TRBD1
j_gene: TRBJ1-1
abundance: NA
v_gene: TRBV25-1
CDR3aa: CASSPTGMNTEAFF
CDR3nt: TGTGCCAGCAGCCCGACAGGGATGAACACTGAAGCTTTCTTT

len: 16
d_gene: NA
j_gene: TRBJ1-5
abundance: NA
v_gene: TRBV20-1
CDR3aa: CSARVNKAVINQPQHF
CDR3nt: TGCAGTGCTAGAGTAAATAAGGCGGTGATCAATCAGCCCCAGCATTTT

len: 13
d_gene: NA
j_gene: TRBJ2-3
abundance: NA
v_gene: TRBV20-1
CDR3aa: CSASHTDTDTQYF
CDR3nt: TGCAGTGCTAGCCATACCGATACAGATACGCAGTATTTT

len: 16
d_gene: TRBD2
j_gene: TRBJ2-3
abundance: NA
v_gene: TRBV20-1
CDR3aa: CSARDGLAESTDTQYF
CDR3nt: TGCAGTGCTAGAGACGGACTAGCGGAGAGCACAGATACGCAGTATTTT

len: 14
d_gene: NA
j_gene: TRBJ2-5
abundance: NA
v_gene: TRBV18
CDR3aa: CASSPSRLQETQYF
CDR3nt: TGTGCCAGCTCACCGAGTCGGCTCCAAGAGACCCAGTACTTC

len: 11
d_gene: NA
j_gene: TRBJ2-1
abundance: NA
v_gene: TRBV20-1
CDR3aa: CSASSDNEQFF
CDR3nt: TGCAGTGCTAGTAGCGACAATGAGCAGTTCTTC

len: 16
d_gene: NA
j_gene: TRBJ2-2
abundance: NA
v_gene: TRBV28
CDR3aa: CASSLRVKGNTGELFF
CDR3nt: TGTGCCAGCAGTTTAAGGGTGAAGGGGAACACCGGGGAGCTGTTTTTT

len: 14
d_gene: NA
j_gene: TRBJ2-5
abundance: NA
v_gene: TRBV12-3/TRBV12-4
CDR3aa: CASSNRRGQETQYF
CDR3nt: TGTGCCAGCAGTAACCGGAGGGGGCAGGAGACCCAGTACTTC